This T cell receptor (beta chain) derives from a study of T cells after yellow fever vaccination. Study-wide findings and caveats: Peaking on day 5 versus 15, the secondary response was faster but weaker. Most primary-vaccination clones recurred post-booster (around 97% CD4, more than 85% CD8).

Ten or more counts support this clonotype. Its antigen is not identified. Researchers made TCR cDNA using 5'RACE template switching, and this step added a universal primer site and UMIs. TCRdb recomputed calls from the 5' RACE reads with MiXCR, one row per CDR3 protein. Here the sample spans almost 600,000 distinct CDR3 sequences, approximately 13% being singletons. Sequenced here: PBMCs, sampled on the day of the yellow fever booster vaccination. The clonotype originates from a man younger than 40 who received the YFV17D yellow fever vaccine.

The CDR3 nucleotides read TGTGCCACCAGCAGAGATTATTCCGGGGAGCTGTTTTTT. Encoded protein: CATSRDYSGELFF. The rearrangement uses TRBV15 and TRBJ2-2; no firm D call. Germline lookup yields CDR1 LNHNV and CDR2 YYDKDF (reference sequence). The CDR3 covers 13 residues. V was clipped by 0 bases and J by 6 bases, with 5 bases between them.